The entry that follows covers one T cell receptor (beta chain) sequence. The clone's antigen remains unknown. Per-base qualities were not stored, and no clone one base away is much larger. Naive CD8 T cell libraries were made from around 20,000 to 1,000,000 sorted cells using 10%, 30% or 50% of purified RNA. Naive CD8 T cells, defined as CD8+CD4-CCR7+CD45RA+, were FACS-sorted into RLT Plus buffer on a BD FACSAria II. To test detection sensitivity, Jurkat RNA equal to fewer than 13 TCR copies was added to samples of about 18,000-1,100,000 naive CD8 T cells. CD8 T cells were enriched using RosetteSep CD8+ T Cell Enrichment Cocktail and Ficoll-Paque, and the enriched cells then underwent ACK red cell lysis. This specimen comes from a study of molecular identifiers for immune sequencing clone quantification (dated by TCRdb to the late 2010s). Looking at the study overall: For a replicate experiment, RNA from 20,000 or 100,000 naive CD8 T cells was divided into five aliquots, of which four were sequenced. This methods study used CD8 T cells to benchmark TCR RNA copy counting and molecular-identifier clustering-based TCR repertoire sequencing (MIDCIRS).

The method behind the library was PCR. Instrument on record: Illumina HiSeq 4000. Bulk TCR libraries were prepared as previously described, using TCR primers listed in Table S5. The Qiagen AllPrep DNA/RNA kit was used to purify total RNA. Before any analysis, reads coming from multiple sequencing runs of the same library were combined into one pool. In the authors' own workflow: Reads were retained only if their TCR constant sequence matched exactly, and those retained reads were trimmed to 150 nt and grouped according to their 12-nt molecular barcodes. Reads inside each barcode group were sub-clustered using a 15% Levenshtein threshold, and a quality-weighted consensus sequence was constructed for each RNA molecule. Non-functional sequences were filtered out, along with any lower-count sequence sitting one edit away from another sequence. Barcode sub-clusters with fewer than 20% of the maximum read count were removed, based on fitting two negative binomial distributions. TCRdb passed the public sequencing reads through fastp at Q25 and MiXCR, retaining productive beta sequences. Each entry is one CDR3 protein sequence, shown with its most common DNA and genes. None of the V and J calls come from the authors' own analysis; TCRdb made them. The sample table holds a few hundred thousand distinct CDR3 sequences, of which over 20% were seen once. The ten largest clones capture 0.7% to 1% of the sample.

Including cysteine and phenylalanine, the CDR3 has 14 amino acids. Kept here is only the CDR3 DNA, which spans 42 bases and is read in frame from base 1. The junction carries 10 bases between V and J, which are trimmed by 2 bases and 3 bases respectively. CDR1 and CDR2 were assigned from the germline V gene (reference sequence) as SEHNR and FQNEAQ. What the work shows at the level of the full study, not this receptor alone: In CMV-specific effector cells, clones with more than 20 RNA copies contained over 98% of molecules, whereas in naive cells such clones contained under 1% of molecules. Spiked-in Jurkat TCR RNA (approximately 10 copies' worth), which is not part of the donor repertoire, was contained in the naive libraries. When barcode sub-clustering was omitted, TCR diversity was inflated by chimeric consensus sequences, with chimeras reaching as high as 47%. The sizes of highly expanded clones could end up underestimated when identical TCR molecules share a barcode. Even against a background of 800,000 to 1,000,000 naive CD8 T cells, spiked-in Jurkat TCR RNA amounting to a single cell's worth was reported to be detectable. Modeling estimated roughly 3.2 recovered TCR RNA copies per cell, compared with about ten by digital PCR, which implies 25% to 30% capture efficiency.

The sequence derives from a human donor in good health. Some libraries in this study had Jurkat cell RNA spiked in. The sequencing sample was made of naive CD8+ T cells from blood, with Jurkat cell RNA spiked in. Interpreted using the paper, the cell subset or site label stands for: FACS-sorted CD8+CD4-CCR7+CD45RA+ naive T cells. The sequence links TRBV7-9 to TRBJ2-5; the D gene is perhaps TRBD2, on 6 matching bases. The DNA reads TGTGCCAGCAGCTTATCGGGACTGGAAGAGACCCAGTACTTC. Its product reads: CASSLSGLEETQYF.